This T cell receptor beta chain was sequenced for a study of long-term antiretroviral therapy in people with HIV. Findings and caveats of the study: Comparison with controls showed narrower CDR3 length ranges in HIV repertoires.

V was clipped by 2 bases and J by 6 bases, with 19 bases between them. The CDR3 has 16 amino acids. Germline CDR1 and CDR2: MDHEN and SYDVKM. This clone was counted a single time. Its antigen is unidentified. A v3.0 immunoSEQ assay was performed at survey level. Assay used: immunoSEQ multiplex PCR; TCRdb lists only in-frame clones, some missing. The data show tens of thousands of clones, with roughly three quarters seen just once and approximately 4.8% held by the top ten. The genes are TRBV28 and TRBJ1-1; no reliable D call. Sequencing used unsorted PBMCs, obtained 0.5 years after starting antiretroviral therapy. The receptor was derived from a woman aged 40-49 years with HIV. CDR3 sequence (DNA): TGTGCCAGCAGTTTACTCTTGCAGGTGTTGACCGCTGAAGCTTTCTTT. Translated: CASSLLLQVLTAEAFF. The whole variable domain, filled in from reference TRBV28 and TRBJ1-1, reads DVKVTQSSRYLVKRTGEKVFLECVQDMDHENMFWYRQDPGLGLRLIYFSYDVKMKEKGDIPEGYSVSREKKERFSLILESASTNQTSMYLCASSLLLQVLTAEAFFGQGTRLTVV.